This T cell receptor beta chain came from a study of T cells in Graves' hyperthyroidism and ophthalmopathy. Overall study results and limits: Ophthalmopathy and stable hyperthyroidism were separated by a 13 V-J model. Peripheral blood also featured most of the thyroid clonotypes expanded above 0.001.

Hyperthyroidism of Graves' type that showed no ophthalmopathy progression within 18 months was stable. These patients, aged 18 to 65, had recently diagnosed hyperthyroidism lasting under 2 months. Germline CDR1 reads MDHEN; CDR2 reads SYDVKM. There are 15 residues in the CDR3. V dropped 4 bases and J dropped 5 bases, with 16 bases sitting between them. Ten or more counts support this clonotype. The antigen remains unidentified. The TCR beta CDR3 regions underwent amplification using RNA transcripts as the source. HTBI primers were used for first-round RT-PCR of the TCR CDR3. TCRdb itself ran the multiplex PCR reads through MiXCR, one entry per CDR3 protein. Of roughly 380,000 distinct CDR3 sequences in the sample, roughly an eighth are singletons; the top ten hold around 5.3%.

This TCR was recovered from a woman aged 18-29 years with Graves' hyperthyroidism. The chain couples TRBV28 to TRBJ2-3; D is unresolved. The sample taken for sequencing was blood. The CDR3 spells CASSSPITPQDTQYF. The CDR3 region has the DNA TGTGCCAGCAGTTCTCCGATAACACCGCAAGATACGCAGTATTTT.